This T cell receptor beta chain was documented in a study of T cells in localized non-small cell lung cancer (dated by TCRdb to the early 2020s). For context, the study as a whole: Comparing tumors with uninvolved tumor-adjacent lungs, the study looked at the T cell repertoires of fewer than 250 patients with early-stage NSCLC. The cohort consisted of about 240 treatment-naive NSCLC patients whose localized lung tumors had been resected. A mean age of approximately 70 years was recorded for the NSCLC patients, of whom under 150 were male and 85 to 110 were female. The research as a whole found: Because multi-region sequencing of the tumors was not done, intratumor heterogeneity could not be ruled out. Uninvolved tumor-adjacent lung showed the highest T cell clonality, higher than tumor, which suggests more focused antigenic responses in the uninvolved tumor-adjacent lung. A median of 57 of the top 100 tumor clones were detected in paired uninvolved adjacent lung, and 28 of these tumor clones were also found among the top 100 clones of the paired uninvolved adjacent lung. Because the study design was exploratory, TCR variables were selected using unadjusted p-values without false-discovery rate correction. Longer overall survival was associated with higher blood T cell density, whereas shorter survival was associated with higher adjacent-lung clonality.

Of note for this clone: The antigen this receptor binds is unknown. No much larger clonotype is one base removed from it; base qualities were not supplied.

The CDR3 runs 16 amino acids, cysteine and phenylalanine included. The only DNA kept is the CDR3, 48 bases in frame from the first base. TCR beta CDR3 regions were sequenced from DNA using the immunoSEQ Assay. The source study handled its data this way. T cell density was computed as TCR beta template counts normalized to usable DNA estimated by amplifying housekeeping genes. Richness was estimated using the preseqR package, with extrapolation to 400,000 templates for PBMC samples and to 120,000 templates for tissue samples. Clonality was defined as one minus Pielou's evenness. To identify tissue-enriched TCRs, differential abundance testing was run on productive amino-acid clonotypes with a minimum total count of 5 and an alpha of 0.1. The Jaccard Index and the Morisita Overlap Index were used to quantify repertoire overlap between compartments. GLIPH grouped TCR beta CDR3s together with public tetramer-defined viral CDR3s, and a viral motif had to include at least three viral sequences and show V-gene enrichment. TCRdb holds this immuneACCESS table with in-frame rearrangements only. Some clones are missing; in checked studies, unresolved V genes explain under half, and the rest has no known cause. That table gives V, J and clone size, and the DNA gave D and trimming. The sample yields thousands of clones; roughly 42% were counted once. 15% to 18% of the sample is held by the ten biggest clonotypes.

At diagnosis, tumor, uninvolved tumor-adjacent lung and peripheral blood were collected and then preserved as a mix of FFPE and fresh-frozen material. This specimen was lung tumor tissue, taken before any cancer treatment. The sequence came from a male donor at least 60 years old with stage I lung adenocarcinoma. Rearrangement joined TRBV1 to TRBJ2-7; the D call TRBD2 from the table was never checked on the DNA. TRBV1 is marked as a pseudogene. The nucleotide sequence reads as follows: TGCGCCAGCAGCCAAGATGGGTTATCCCATCGGCGGGAGCAGTACTTC. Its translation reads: CASSQDGLSHRREQYF.